The entry that follows covers one TCR beta chain sequence. There is no known antigen for this receptor. Qualities for individual bases were not recorded, and no much larger clone is one base off. The Quick-DNA Microprep Kit was used to extract genomic DNA from the sorted cells. TCRbeta DNA was amplified with the immunoSEQ hsTCRbeta kit following the manufacturer's protocol. TCRbeta libraries were sequenced on an Illumina MiSeq instrument. The original pipeline was this. After out-of-frame sequences were removed, 2,204,828 distinct TCRbeta sequences remained, averaging about 67,000 per individual. Each individual was scored according to the count of roughly 160 previously reported CMV-associated TCRbeta sequences and the total productive distinct TCRbeta count. A beta-binomial model was reimplemented in Python, and scikit-learn random forests with default parameters were trained on US cohort data. Classifier performance on the Belgian cohort was summarized as median AUC with percentile confidence intervals calculated over 10,000 bootstrap iterations. The source is immuneACCESS, and TCRdb retained only in-frame sequences with V and J called. Part of the clones is not carried over; for the studies checked, unresolved V genes explain less than half of this, and the remainder is unexplained. The D gene and trimming were derived from the DNA, and the V and J assignments and clone size from that table. The table for this sample lists roughly 49,000 clones; 82% of them were counted only once. The top ten clones comprise about 0.6% of the sample.

Including the terminal cysteine and phenylalanine, the CDR3 comprises 11 residues. Only the CDR3 DNA is retained, 33 bases long and in frame from the first base. V is clipped by 3 bases and J by 6 bases, and the sequence between their germline boundaries is 8 bases long. As encoded in the germline V gene (reference sequence), CDR1 is DFQATT while CDR2 is SNEGSKA. This sample is drawn from a study of memory CD4+ T cells and cytomegalovirus serostatus (dated by TCRdb to the late 2010s). Background for the entire study: The cohort comprised some 35 healthy Belgian adults, 9 CMV seropositive and 24 CMV seronegative. To replicate a published TCR-based CMV serostatus classifier, the study sequenced CD4+ memory TCRbeta repertoires from a Belgian cohort whose cytomegalovirus serostatus was known. Broader findings and caveats from the paper: Unlike the original study, which covered naive and memory CD4+ and CD8+ populations, the Belgian study sequenced only CD4+CD45RO+ memory cells. Of around 160 previously reported CMV-associated TCRbeta sequences, 55 to 75 appeared in the CD4+ memory repertoires, each in one to five individuals. The original-framework classifier achieved a median bootstrapped AUC of almost 0.97 with a 95% CI of 0.76-1.00 on the Belgian cohort. Results were interpreted as suggesting that the CMV-associated TCR signature is largely present in the CD4+ memory repertoire. For predicting CMV serostatus, the median bootstrapped AUC was approximately 0.95 using the original framework and around 0.9 using a US-trained random forest.

Single viable CD3+CD4+CD8-CD45RO+ cells were sorted as memory CD4+ T cells on a FACSAria II. CMV serostatus was determined using a Roche Elecsys assay that detects serum IgG against CMV pp150, pp28, p38 and p52. Following thawing, total CD4+ T cells were enriched through positive selection using CD4 magnetic microbeads. Samples originated from another study that specifically interrogated the CD4+ T cell memory repertoire. Peripheral blood mononuclear cells were isolated and cryopreserved according to standard operating procedures, and serum was kept at -80 degrees C. Staining used CD3-PerCP (BW264/56), CD4-APC (RPA-T4), CD45RO-PE (UCHT1) and CD8-Pacific Orange (3B5) antibodies, with Sytox blue excluding non-viable cells.

What was sequenced was memory CD4+ T cells from blood. The sequence is built from TRBV20-1 and TRBJ1-2; matching of 5 bases hints at TRBD1 as the D gene. The clonotype was recovered from an adult in good health and CMV-seronegative. The bases read TGCAGTGCTAGTAAGGGGCATGGCTACACCTTC. Its translation reads: CSASKGHGYTF.